A selection of T cell receptor beta chains follows, all from one sample in a study of CD8+ T cells in alopecia areata. The protocol was immunoSEQ multiplex PCR, while the TCRdb copy is restricted to in-frame clones and leaves out a portion. The sample lists roughly 120,000 clones; about 61% were seen once. The source material was CD8+ T cells sorted from blood, sampled at week 4, from a patient treated with tofacitinib. The receptors stem from a human donor with alopecia areata. Each CDR3 is given with its conserved first and last residue. A D gene is named only where the DNA matches it firmly. For some rows the clone size is stated as once, few or many, or as a class when expanded; others skip it.

d_gene | j_gene | abundance | v_gene | CDR3nt | CDR3aa
TRBD1 | TRBJ1-2 | once | TRBV23-1 | TGCGCCAGCAGGAGGGGGCAGGGGTATGGCTACACCTTC | CASRRGQGYGYTF
- | TRBJ2-7 | - | TRBV23-1 | TGCGCCAGCAGACGTCCACAGGGCTCGTCCTACGAGCAGTACTTC | CASRRPQGSSYEQYF
TRBD2 | TRBJ2-1 | - | TRBV5-1 | TGCGCCAGCAGCTTGCTCCTAGCGGGGGAGCGGGAGCAGTTCTTC | CASSLLLAGEREQFF
- | TRBJ2-2 | - | TRBV14 | TGTGCCAGCAGCCAAGTTTCGTGGGAGCTGTTTTTT | CASSQVSWELFF
- | TRBJ2-7 | few | TRBV29-1 | TGCAGCGCGCATTCCCTGGCGGACGAGCAGTACTTC | CSAHSLADEQYF
- | TRBJ2-5 | - | TRBV29-1 | TGCAGCGTTGAAGGCACACAAGAGACCCAGTACTTC | CSVEGTQETQYF
- | TRBJ2-2 | - | TRBV27 | TGTGCCAGCAGTGTCACCCCAGGGGCTGGCACCGGGGAGCTGTTTTTT | CASSVTPGAGTGELFF
- | TRBJ1-2 | - | TRBV30 | TGTGCCTGGAGTGACGACCCCAGGAGGTGGGGTGGCTACACCTTC | CAWSDDPRRWGGYTF
- | TRBJ1-2 | - | TRBV29-1 | TGCAGCGTTGAAGATTCGCCCGACTATGGCTACACCTTC | CSVEDSPDYGYTF
- | TRBJ1-2 | once | TRBV29-1 | TGCAGCGTCCCCGAGGGGGGTGGCTACACCTTC | CSVPEGGGYTF
TRBD1 | TRBJ2-3 | - | TRBV10-3 | TGTGCCATCAGTGGTGACAGGGGGCGGGATACGCAGTATTTT | CAISGDRGRDTQYF
- | TRBJ1-2 | - | TRBV7-2 | TGTGCCAGCAGCTTAGGGGACCTAGCCTCCTACACCTTC | CASSLGDLASYTF
TRBD1 | TRBJ1-2 | - | TRBV30 | TGTGCCTGGGTATCCGGGACAGGGGGCTTAGGCTACACCTTC | CAWVSGTGGLGYTF
- | TRBJ2-1 | - | TRBV19 | TGTGCCAGTAGTATAAGGAGCAATGAGCAGTTCTTC | CASSIRSNEQFF
- | TRBJ2-3 | - | TRBV6-6 | TGTGCCAGCAGTTATGGGGGGGCGGGTGATACGCAGTATTTT | CASSYGGAGDTQYF
- | TRBJ2-7 | few | TRBV25-1 | TGTGCCAGCAGGGCCGCGAGCTCCTACGAGCAGTACTTC | CASRAASSYEQYF
- | TRBJ1-1 | - | TRBV19 | TGTGCCAGTAGTAGGGCGGACCTTACGAACACTGAAGCTTTCTTT | CASSRADLTNTEAFF
- | TRBJ1-1 | few | TRBV18 | TGTGCCAGCTCACCAGAAGCTCCAGGGATTGAAGCTTTCTTT | CASSPEAPGIEAFF
- | TRBJ2-3 | - | TRBV7-9 | TGTGCCAGCAGCCCCCCGGACCTAGCGATAGATACGCAGTATTTT | CASSPPDLAIDTQYF
- | TRBJ1-6 | - | TRBV25-1 | TGTGCCAGCAGTGTACTGCATTCACCCCTCCACTTT | CASSVLHSPLHF
- | TRBJ2-7 | - | TRBV29-1 | TGCAGCGCCATATCACAGGGAAACTACGAGCAGTACTTC | CSAISQGNYEQYF
TRBD2 | TRBJ2-5 | - | TRBV5-6 | TGTGCCAGCAGCTCCTTGGGGGGGTCCTTACAAGAGACCCAGTACTTC | CASSSLGGSLQETQYF
- | TRBJ1-2 | - | TRBV19 | TGTGCCTCCTCAGCGTGGGACGGACCACAGGAGGGCTACACCTTC | CASSAWDGPQEGYTF
- | TRBJ1-4 | few | TRBV21-1 | TGTGCCAGCAGCGTTCGCTGGAGGGGTCCTGTGTTTTTT | CASSVRWRGPVFF
- | TRBJ2-1 | - | TRBV4-1 | TGCGCCAGCAGCCCGATTATGAAGAGGAATGAGCAGTTCTTC | CASSPIMKRNEQFF
TRBD1 | TRBJ1-5 | few | TRBV5-6 | TGTGCCAGCAGCTTGCTCCGGGACAGGGGGCCTCAGCCCCAGCATTTT | CASSLLRDRGPQPQHF
TRBD1 | TRBJ2-7 | - | TRBV27 | TGTGCCAGCAGTTTTCGACAGGGGCCCCCGTCCTACGAGCAGTACTTC | CASSFRQGPPSYEQYF
- | TRBJ2-7 | few | TRBV29-1 | TGCAGCGTTGAAGATCTGGGCGAGCAGTACTTC | CSVEDLGEQYF
TRBD1 | TRBJ1-2 | few | TRBV27 | TGTGCCAGCAGTTTTAACGGACAGGGGGCCGTAGGGTATGGCTACACCTTC | CASSFNGQGAVGYGYTF
TRBD1 | TRBJ2-7 | - | TRBV30 | TGTGCCTGGAGTGTGACAGGGGGCGGGTACGAGCAGTACTTC | CAWSVTGGGYEQYF
- | TRBJ2-1 | - | TRBV15 | TGTGCCACCAGCACCGAGGGGGGAGCCTACAATGAGCAGTTCTTC | CATSTEGGAYNEQFF
TRBD1 | TRBJ2-7 | few | TRBV29-1 | TGCAGCGCACGACAGGGGTTTGGCTACGAGCAGTACTTC | CSARQGFGYEQYF
- | TRBJ2-1 | - | TRBV29-1 | TGCAGCACCCTCCAGGGGTATAGCAATGAGCAGTTCTTC | CSTLQGYSNEQFF
TRBD2 | TRBJ2-3 | - | TRBV30 | TGTGCCTGGAGTGCGGGACTAGTGGGCACAGATACGCAGTATTTT | CAWSAGLVGTDTQYF
- | TRBJ2-6 | few | TRBV7-9 | TGTGCCAGCAGCTCAGGGCGAGAGGGGAGCTCTGGGGCCAACGTCCTGACTTTC | CASSSGREGSSGANVLTF
- | TRBJ2-1 | few | TRBV30 | TGTGCCTGGAGTGTAGGGCAAAATGAGCAGTTCTTC | CAWSVGQNEQFF
- | TRBJ2-7 | - | TRBV5-1 | TGCGCCAGCAGCTTGGTGGCAGACTCCTACGAGCAGTACTTC | CASSLVADSYEQYF
TRBD1 | TRBJ2-5 | once | TRBV15 | TGTGCCACCAGCAGACAGGGGGCAGGGGAGACCCAGTACTTC | CATSRQGAGETQYF
- | TRBJ2-7 | - | TRBV4-2 | TGTGCCAGCAGCCAAACCTATCAGGAAACCTACTACGAGCAGTACTTC | CASSQTYQETYYEQYF
- | TRBJ2-5 | - | TRBV7-2 | TGTGCCAGCAGCCCTCAGCCCTGGGGAGAGACCCAGTACTTC | CASSPQPWGETQYF
- | TRBJ2-5 | once | TRBV28 | TGTGCCAGCAGTGATGGGACTGCCCCCCAAGAGACCCAGTACTTC | CASSDGTAPQETQYF
TRBD1 | TRBJ2-7 | once | TRBV4-3 | TGCGCCAGCAGCCAAGAATTGGACAGGGAAACCTACGAGCAGTACTTC | CASSQELDRETYEQYF
- | TRBJ1-2 | - | TRBV29-1 | TGCAGCGCTTCCTCGGACCAACTCCTCAACTATGGCTACACCTTC | CSASSDQLLNYGYTF
- | TRBJ2-5 | - | TRBV30 | TGTGCCTGGAAAAAAGGCGCAGGGGAGACCCAGTACTTC | CAWKKGAGETQYF
- | TRBJ1-6 | - | TRBV5-6 | TGTGCCAGCAGCTGGGGCGGCGGCTCACCCCTCCACTTT | CASSWGGGSPLHF
TRBD1 | TRBJ2-5 | once | TRBV29-1 | TGCAGCGTTGAGATTAGGGACAGCCAAGAGACCCAGTACTTC | CSVEIRDSQETQYF
TRBD1 | TRBJ1-5 | few | TRBV6-6 | TGTGCCAGCAGTCCCGGGACAGCACGAAATCAGCCCCAGCATTTT | CASSPGTARNQPQHF
- | TRBJ2-1 | - | TRBV2 | TGTGCCAGCGGCCTGGTTGGTGATGAGCAGTTCTTC | CASGLVGDEQFF
TRBD1 | TRBJ1-1 | - | TRBV7-2 | TGTGCCAGCAGCCGCCGGGACAGGGCTTACTCACTCCCTGAAGCTTTCTTT | CASSRRDRAYSLPEAFF
- | TRBJ1-5 | few | TRBV5-6 | TGTGCCAGCAGCTTGTCAGGGATTGGTAATCAGCCCCAGCATTTT | CASSLSGIGNQPQHF
- | TRBJ2-3 | - | TRBV5-1 | TGCGCCAGCAGCTGGTACAGGATCTCGAGAGGTACGCAGTATTTT | CASSWYRISRGTQYF
- | TRBJ1-2 | - | TRBV9 | TGTGCCAGCAGCGGGGTCAGTGGCTACACCTTC | CASSGVSGYTF
- | TRBJ1-1 | - | TRBV27 | TGTGCCAGCAGTATCAGGGCCCCGGCTTTCTTT | CASSIRAPAFF
TRBD2 | TRBJ2-3 | - | TRBV6-1 | TGTGCCAGCAGTGAAGCATTAGCGGGGGGAGGAAGCACAGATACGCAGTATTTT | CASSEALAGGGSTDTQYF
- | TRBJ2-7 | - | TRBV29-1 | TGCAGCGCCCGGGGGGCCCTAGACTACGAGCAGTACTTC | CSARGALDYEQYF
- | TRBJ1-1 | - | TRBV29-1 | TGCAGCGCCCAAGAAGCTTTCTTT | CSAQEAFF
TRBD2 | TRBJ2-7 | - | TRBV29-1 | TGCAGCTTCTGGGACTACCTGGACGAGCAGTACTTC | CSFWDYLDEQYF
- | TRBJ1-4 | - | TRBV15 | TGTGCCACCAGCCAAGCTGGGGGGGGAAATAATGAAAAACTGTTTTTT | CATSQAGGGNNEKLFF